These T cell receptor beta chains were read from a single sample in a study of T cells after yellow fever vaccination. TCRdb used MiXCR to reprocess the 5' RACE reads, holding one entry per CDR3 protein. Of about 220,000 distinct CDR3 sequences in the sample, approximately 3.3% are singletons; the top ten hold around 3%. The starting material was CD4+ T cells sorted from PBMCs, obtained 10 days after the yellow fever booster vaccination. The receptors were sampled from a man aged 18 to 29 who received the YFV17D yellow fever vaccine. CDR3s include the opening cysteine and the closing phenylalanine or tryptophan. The D gene is left open where the match is weak. Only part of the rows carry a size: once, few, many, or a class if the clone is expanded.

v_gene: TRBV7-9; j_gene: TRBJ1-2; len: 16; d_gene: NA; abundance: many; CDR3nt: TGTGCCAGCAGCTTAGGGGGGGTCCGATCTAACTATGGCTACACCTTC; CDR3aa: CASSLGGVRSNYGYTF
v_gene: TRBV21-1; j_gene: TRBJ2-7; len: 17; d_gene: NA; abundance: NA; CDR3nt: TGTGCCAGCAGCAAATCTCGGTGCAGGTCCGTGGACTACGAGCAGTACTTC; CDR3aa: CASSKSRCRSVDYEQYF
v_gene: TRBV12-3/TRBV12-4; j_gene: TRBJ1-6; len: 14; d_gene: NA; abundance: many; CDR3nt: TGTGCCAGCAGAGGTAGCTCCTATAATTCACCCCTCCACTTT; CDR3aa: CASRGSSYNSPLHF
v_gene: TRBV6-5; j_gene: TRBJ1-2; len: 14; d_gene: NA; abundance: many; CDR3nt: TGTGCCAGCAGTTACGGTCAGGTCTCCTATGGCTACACCTTC; CDR3aa: CASSYGQVSYGYTF
v_gene: TRBV12-3/TRBV12-4; j_gene: TRBJ2-3; len: 17; d_gene: NA; abundance: NA; CDR3nt: TGTGCCAGCAGTTTAGCGGTGGGTGGTTTAACCACAGATACGCAGTATTTT; CDR3aa: CASSLAVGGLTTDTQYF
v_gene: TRBV7-9; j_gene: TRBJ2-5; len: 14; d_gene: NA; abundance: many; CDR3nt: TGTGCCAGCAGCTTGGCAGCGTCCATCGGGACCCAGTACTTC; CDR3aa: CASSLAASIGTQYF
v_gene: TRBV10-3; j_gene: TRBJ2-1; len: 17; d_gene: TRBD2; abundance: few; CDR3nt: TGTGCCATCAGTGGAGGGACTAGCGGGGGGGCTTACAATGAGCAGTTCTTC; CDR3aa: CAISGGTSGGAYNEQFF
v_gene: TRBV4-2; j_gene: TRBJ2-5; len: 15; d_gene: NA; abundance: many; CDR3nt: TGTGCCAGCAGCCAAGGTCAGGGGGGTCGAGAGACCCAGTACTTC; CDR3aa: CASSQGQGGRETQYF
v_gene: TRBV28; j_gene: TRBJ1-5; len: 12; d_gene: NA; abundance: NA; CDR3nt: TGTGCCAGCAGTCAGAGAGATCAGCCCCAGCATTTT; CDR3aa: CASSQRDQPQHF
v_gene: TRBV20-1; j_gene: TRBJ1-1; len: 14; d_gene: TRBD1; abundance: many; CDR3nt: TGCAGTGCTAGGGAGGGGGCGCGGAACACTGAAGCTTTCTTT; CDR3aa: CSAREGARNTEAFF
v_gene: TRBV7-6; j_gene: TRBJ1-1; len: 13; d_gene: NA; abundance: many; CDR3nt: TGTGCCAGCAGCTTAGAGGGTAGCGGTGAAGCTTTCTTT; CDR3aa: CASSLEGSGEAFF
v_gene: TRBV4-2; j_gene: TRBJ2-2; len: 16; d_gene: NA; abundance: NA; CDR3nt: TGTGCCAGCAGCCAAGATGGCGAACGGAACACCGGGGAGCTGTTTTTT; CDR3aa: CASSQDGERNTGELFF
v_gene: TRBV20-1; j_gene: TRBJ2-5; len: 16; d_gene: TRBD2; abundance: NA; CDR3nt: TGCAGTGCCAGAGGCACTAGCGGGGCCGAACAAGAGACCCAGTACTTC; CDR3aa: CSARGTSGAEQETQYF
v_gene: TRBV7-9; j_gene: TRBJ1-2; len: 15; d_gene: NA; abundance: few; CDR3nt: TGTGCCAGCAGCCAGTTCGAAACCCCCATCTATGGCTACACCTTC; CDR3aa: CASSQFETPIYGYTF
v_gene: TRBV3-1; j_gene: TRBJ1-2; len: 15; d_gene: TRBD1; abundance: NA; CDR3nt: TGTGCCAGCAGCCAAGAAATGACAGGGGGCTATGGCTACACCTTC; CDR3aa: CASSQEMTGGYGYTF
v_gene: TRBV6-5; j_gene: TRBJ1-2; len: 13; d_gene: TRBD1; abundance: few; CDR3nt: TGTGCCAGCAGACGAGGGACAGGGGCGGGCTACACCTTC; CDR3aa: CASRRGTGAGYTF
v_gene: TRBV9; j_gene: TRBJ1-5; len: 15; d_gene: TRBD1; abundance: many; CDR3nt: TGTGCCAGCAGCGGACAGGGAGATTTTTATCAGCCCCAGCATTTT; CDR3aa: CASSGQGDFYQPQHF
v_gene: TRBV24-1; j_gene: TRBJ2-1; len: 16; d_gene: NA; abundance: many; CDR3nt: TGTGCCACCAGTGATCCGGGGGGCTTATCCTACAATGAGCAGTTCTTC; CDR3aa: CATSDPGGLSYNEQFF
v_gene: TRBV6-2/TRBV6-3; j_gene: TRBJ2-7; len: 13; d_gene: NA; abundance: many; CDR3nt: TGTGCCAGCAGTTACGGAGTAGTCTACGAGCAGTACTTC; CDR3aa: CASSYGVVYEQYF
v_gene: TRBV12-3/TRBV12-4; j_gene: TRBJ1-5; len: 17; d_gene: NA; abundance: NA; CDR3nt: TGTGCCAGCAGTTTACGGCCAGAATTATCTAGCAATCAGCCCCAGCATTTT; CDR3aa: CASSLRPELSSNQPQHF
v_gene: TRBV12-3/TRBV12-4; j_gene: TRBJ2-7; len: 16; d_gene: TRBD1; abundance: many; CDR3nt: TGTGCCAGCAGTTTGGGAAACAACAGGGGAGCCTACGAGCAGTACTTC; CDR3aa: CASSLGNNRGAYEQYF
v_gene: TRBV20-1; j_gene: TRBJ2-1; len: 15; d_gene: TRBD2; abundance: many; CDR3nt: TGCAGTGCTGCGACCGGGACTAGTAATCTCGGTGAGCAGTTCTTC; CDR3aa: CSAATGTSNLGEQFF
v_gene: TRBV4-1; j_gene: TRBJ1-5; len: 16; d_gene: NA; abundance: few; CDR3nt: TGCGCCAGCAGCCAAGATACCCAACAGGGCTTTCATGCCCAGCATTTT; CDR3aa: CASSQDTQQGFHAQHF
v_gene: TRBV6-1; j_gene: TRBJ2-3; len: 17; d_gene: NA; abundance: many; CDR3nt: TGTGCCAGCTGTGAAGTGGTGGGGACATACCCCCCAGATACGCAGTATTTT; CDR3aa: CASCEVVGTYPPDTQYF
v_gene: TRBV30; j_gene: TRBJ2-3; len: 13; d_gene: NA; abundance: medium-sized; CDR3nt: TGTGCCTGGAACAGGGATTTCACAGATACGCAGTATTTT; CDR3aa: CAWNRDFTDTQYF
v_gene: TRBV7-2; j_gene: TRBJ2-5; len: 18; d_gene: TRBD2; abundance: NA; CDR3nt: TGTGCCAGCAGCTTAGGACTACTCAGCGGGGGGGCCGCAGAGACCCAGTACTTC; CDR3aa: CASSLGLLSGGAAETQYF
v_gene: TRBV12-3/TRBV12-4; j_gene: TRBJ2-1; len: 11; d_gene: NA; abundance: many; CDR3nt: TGTGCCAGCAGTGGGGGACATGAGCAGTTCTTC; CDR3aa: CASSGGHEQFF
v_gene: TRBV5-4; j_gene: TRBJ2-5; len: 14; d_gene: NA; abundance: few; CDR3nt: TGTGCCAGCAGCTCCACGGGCGCCCAAGAGACCCAGTACTTC; CDR3aa: CASSSTGAQETQYF
v_gene: TRBV7-8; j_gene: TRBJ2-3; len: 13; d_gene: TRBD2; abundance: many; CDR3nt: TGTGCGACCGGGACTAGCGGGACAGATACGCAGTATTTT; CDR3aa: CATGTSGTDTQYF
v_gene: TRBV7-6; j_gene: TRBJ2-1; len: 14; d_gene: TRBD1; abundance: many; CDR3nt: TGTGCCAGCAGCCGACAGGGAACCTACGGTGAGCAGTTCTTC; CDR3aa: CASSRQGTYGEQFF
v_gene: TRBV29-1; j_gene: TRBJ2-2; len: 13; d_gene: NA; abundance: many; CDR3nt: TGCAGCGTTGATTTCATGAACACCGGGGAGCTGTTTTTT; CDR3aa: CSVDFMNTGELFF
v_gene: TRBV12-3/TRBV12-4; j_gene: TRBJ2-1; len: 15; d_gene: TRBD2; abundance: NA; CDR3nt: TGTGCCAGCAGTTGGACTAGCGGGTACAACAATGAGCAGTTCTTC; CDR3aa: CASSWTSGYNNEQFF
v_gene: TRBV4-3; j_gene: TRBJ1-1; len: 15; d_gene: TRBD1; abundance: many; CDR3nt: TGCGCCAGCAGCCCAGGGGACAGGGCCGACACTGAAGCTTTCTTT; CDR3aa: CASSPGDRADTEAFF
v_gene: TRBV2; j_gene: TRBJ2-5; len: 12; d_gene: NA; abundance: many; CDR3nt: TGTGCCAGCAGCGGTCAGGGCGAGACCCAGTACTTC; CDR3aa: CASSGQGETQYF
v_gene: TRBV7-2; j_gene: TRBJ2-6; len: 15; d_gene: TRBD1; abundance: few; CDR3nt: TGTGCCAGCAGCCTAGACAGGGCTCGGGTCAACGTCCTGACTTTC; CDR3aa: CASSLDRARVNVLTF
v_gene: TRBV7-6; j_gene: TRBJ1-5; len: 14; d_gene: NA; abundance: few; CDR3nt: TGTGCCAGCAGCTCACGACCTTGGAATCAGCCCCAGCATTTT; CDR3aa: CASSSRPWNQPQHF
v_gene: TRBV3-1; j_gene: TRBJ1-1; len: 15; d_gene: NA; abundance: NA; CDR3nt: TGTGCCAGCAGCCAAGTGACGGGGGTGTGGTCTGAAGCTTTCTTT; CDR3aa: CASSQVTGVWSEAFF
v_gene: TRBV6-1; j_gene: TRBJ1-1; len: 14; d_gene: TRBD1; abundance: many; CDR3nt: TGTGCCAGCTGGACGGGACAGATGAACACTGAAGCTTTCTTT; CDR3aa: CASWTGQMNTEAFF
v_gene: TRBV19; j_gene: TRBJ1-1; len: 17; d_gene: NA; abundance: few; CDR3nt: TGTGCCAGTAGAAAGTCGGCCGTGGGCAGAGGGAAGACTGAAGCTTTCTTT; CDR3aa: CASRKSAVGRGKTEAFF
v_gene: TRBV11-2; j_gene: TRBJ2-2; len: 13; d_gene: TRBD1; abundance: many; CDR3nt: TGTGCCAGCAGGGACAGGGGGTCCGGGGAGCTGTTTTTT; CDR3aa: CASRDRGSGELFF
v_gene: TRBV7-2; j_gene: TRBJ1-6; len: 13; d_gene: NA; abundance: few; CDR3nt: TGTGCCAGCAGCTTAGGACGGCAATCACCCCTCCACTTT; CDR3aa: CASSLGRQSPLHF
v_gene: TRBV7-2; j_gene: TRBJ1-6; len: 15; d_gene: NA; abundance: few; CDR3nt: TGTGCCAGCATGGACAGTCTGGGAGGATCTTCACCCCTCCACTTT; CDR3aa: CASMDSLGGSSPLHF
v_gene: TRBV4-2; j_gene: TRBJ2-2; len: 16; d_gene: TRBD2; abundance: few; CDR3nt: TGTGCCAGCAGCGACCGGCGGGGGGGCCTAGGCGGGGAGCTGTTTTTT; CDR3aa: CASSDRRGGLGGELFF
v_gene: TRBV6-1; j_gene: TRBJ2-1; len: 14; d_gene: NA; abundance: few; CDR3nt: TGTGCCACCAGGGAGGCAGGTCAAAAGGGTGAGCAGTTCTTC; CDR3aa: CATREAGQKGEQFF
v_gene: TRBV20-1; j_gene: TRBJ1-1; len: 14; d_gene: NA; abundance: few; CDR3nt: TGCAGTGCTAGTAAGGGGACGATGAACACTGAAGCTTTCTTT; CDR3aa: CSASKGTMNTEAFF
v_gene: TRBV7-2; j_gene: TRBJ1-6; len: 15; d_gene: TRBD1; abundance: few; CDR3nt: TGTGCCAGCAGCTTATGGGGACAGATTAATTCACCCCTCCACTTT; CDR3aa: CASSLWGQINSPLHF
v_gene: TRBV2; j_gene: TRBJ2-1; len: 14; d_gene: NA; abundance: NA; CDR3nt: TGTGCCAGCAGTGCCGACAACCATTACAATGAGCAGTTCTTC; CDR3aa: CASSADNHYNEQFF